These 2 T cell receptor beta chains originate from one sample sequenced in a study of T cell repertoires in cytomegalovirus infection. TCRdb recomputed calls from the reads with MiXCR, one row per CDR3 protein. Here the sample spans approximately 630,000 distinct CDR3 sequences, around 24% being singletons. Sequenced sample: CD8+ T cells from PBMCs. The receptors were gathered from a human donor in good health (CMV status not recorded). Some clones in this sample may be carry-over from other donors' samples.

The chain recombines TRBV2 with TRBJ2-7, with D maybe TRBD2 (5 bases). The V end was cut by 2 bases, the J end by 0 bases, with 8 bases between. Germline loops: CDR1 SNHLY, CDR2 FYNNEI. The CDR3 is 14 residues long. Here the CDR3 reads CASSESGFSYEQYV. The DNA for the CDR3 is TGTGCCAGCAGTGAATCGGGATTCTCCTACGAGCAGTACGTC.

Worth noting for this clonotype: Being one base from a much bigger clone, this may be a read error. The chain links TRBV7-2 to TRBJ2-5; the D gene is possibly TRBD2 (5 bases). The CDR3 spans 11 residues. Germline-derived CDR1 and CDR2 are SGHTA and FQGNSA. The CDR3 nucleotides are TGTGCCAACAGCTCGCGAGGGATCCAGTACTTC. It codes for CANSSRGIQYF.